Listed below are T cell receptor beta chains from one sample, sequenced in a study of T cells in Graves' hyperthyroidism and ophthalmopathy. Via MiXCR, TCRdb re-called the multiplex PCR reads, giving one row per CDR3 protein. Here the sample spans approximately 330,000 distinct CDR3 sequences, roughly 23% being singletons. The sample consisted of blood. These receptors were obtained from a woman in her forties or fifties with Graves' hyperthyroidism. Each CDR3 is given with its conserved first and last residue. Each record gives: clone size, J gene, D gene, V gene, CDR3 protein, CDR3 DNA. D genes are given only for firm matches. The size field is filled for only some rows; it gives once, few, many or a size class.

clone_size: many; j_call: TRBJ2-1; d_call: -; v_call: TRBV28; cdr3_aa: CASSSPREPVNEQFF; cdr3_nt: TGTGCCAGCAGCAGCCCGAGGGAGCCCGTCAATGAGCAGTTCTTC
clone_size: many; j_call: TRBJ2-5; d_call: -; v_call: TRBV12-5; cdr3_aa: CASGSAALGETQYF; cdr3_nt: TGTGCTAGTGGATCGGCCGCCTTGGGGGAGACCCAGTACTTC
clone_size: -; j_call: TRBJ1-2; d_call: TRBD1; v_call: TRBV3-1; cdr3_aa: CASSQENGQGPYGYTF; cdr3_nt: TGTGCCAGCAGCCAAGAAAACGGACAGGGGCCCTATGGCTACACCTTC
clone_size: -; j_call: TRBJ2-7; d_call: TRBD2; v_call: TRBV28; cdr3_aa: CASSSRTSVYYEQYF; cdr3_nt: TGTGCCAGCAGTTCCCGTACTAGCGTCTACTACGAGCAGTACTTC
clone_size: many; j_call: TRBJ1-5; d_call: -; v_call: TRBV27; cdr3_aa: CASSLSTGGNQPQHF; cdr3_nt: TGTGCCAGCAGTTTATCGACGGGTGGTAATCAGCCCCAGCATTTT
clone_size: -; j_call: TRBJ1-2; d_call: TRBD1; v_call: TRBV2; cdr3_aa: CASSDQGGSYGYTF; cdr3_nt: TGTGCCAGCAGTGACCAGGGGGGTTCCTATGGCTACACCTTC
clone_size: -; j_call: TRBJ2-7; d_call: -; v_call: TRBV5-8; cdr3_aa: CASSLLSQSYEQYF; cdr3_nt: TGTGCCAGCAGCTTGTTGAGCCAATCCTACGAGCAGTACTTC
clone_size: many; j_call: TRBJ2-1; d_call: -; v_call: TRBV7-8; cdr3_aa: CASSLTGGGPIEQFF; cdr3_nt: TGTGCCAGCAGCTTAACAGGGGGAGGGCCGATTGAGCAGTTCTTC
clone_size: many; j_call: TRBJ2-3; d_call: -; v_call: TRBV2; cdr3_aa: CASRRTSLAPSADTQYF; cdr3_nt: TGTGCCAGCCGACGCACTTCACTAGCACCGAGTGCAGATACGCAGTATTTT
clone_size: once; j_call: TRBJ1-1; d_call: TRBD1; v_call: TRBV28; cdr3_aa: CASSSPGGRHTEAFF; cdr3_nt: TGTGCCAGCAGTTCACCAGGGGGTCGGCACACTGAAGCTTTCTTT
clone_size: -; j_call: TRBJ2-7; d_call: TRBD1; v_call: TRBV9; cdr3_aa: CASSSPEGQEADSGQYEQYF; cdr3_nt: TGTGCCAGCAGCTCTCCCGAGGGACAGGAGGCCGATTCAGGGCAGTACGAGCAGTACTTC
clone_size: many; j_call: TRBJ2-7; d_call: TRBD2; v_call: TRBV2; cdr3_aa: CASSEASGRLYEQYF; cdr3_nt: TGTGCCAGCAGTGAGGCTAGCGGGAGATTATACGAGCAGTACTTC
clone_size: many; j_call: TRBJ2-2; d_call: TRBD1; v_call: TRBV10-1; cdr3_aa: CARRPGQGTKTGELFF; cdr3_nt: TGCGCCAGAAGGCCAGGACAGGGGACGAAAACCGGGGAGCTGTTTTTT
clone_size: once; j_call: TRBJ2-3; d_call: -; v_call: TRBV19; cdr3_aa: CASSIVKGADTQYF; cdr3_nt: TGTGCCAGTAGTATTGTAAAGGGTGCAGATACGCAGTATTTT
clone_size: -; j_call: TRBJ1-2; d_call: -; v_call: TRBV7-9; cdr3_aa: CASSHAGAYGYTF; cdr3_nt: TGTGCCAGCAGCCATGCGGGGGCCTATGGCTACACCTTC
clone_size: many; j_call: TRBJ2-3; d_call: -; v_call: TRBV28; cdr3_aa: CASSLTGDSTDTQYF; cdr3_nt: TGTGCCAGCAGTTTAACCGGAGACAGCACAGATACGCAGTATTTT
clone_size: many; j_call: TRBJ2-5; d_call: -; v_call: TRBV6-2/TRBV6-3; cdr3_aa: CASSPPRRTGPNGRQYF; cdr3_nt: TGTGCCAGCAGTCCACCCCGCCGAACAGGCCCAAATGGTCGTCAGTACTTC
clone_size: -; j_call: TRBJ2-2; d_call: -; v_call: TRBV19; cdr3_aa: CASSLETEQGLFF; cdr3_nt: TGTGCCAGTAGTCTTGAGACGGAACAAGGGCTGTTTTTT
clone_size: -; j_call: TRBJ2-4; d_call: -; v_call: TRBV7-9; cdr3_aa: CASSLGTDNIQYF; cdr3_nt: TGTGCCAGCAGCTTAGGGACAGACAACATTCAGTACTTC
clone_size: many; j_call: TRBJ2-7; d_call: -; v_call: TRBV11-3; cdr3_aa: CASSKTRFEQYF; cdr3_nt: TGTGCCAGCAGCAAGACCCGGTTCGAGCAGTACTTC
clone_size: -; j_call: TRBJ1-2; d_call: TRBD1; v_call: TRBV11-3; cdr3_aa: CASSLGQGGYTF; cdr3_nt: TGTGCCAGCAGCCTCGGACAGGGGGGCTACACCTTC
clone_size: few; j_call: TRBJ2-1; d_call: TRBD1; v_call: TRBV29-1; cdr3_aa: CSVGILDRPGNEQFF; cdr3_nt: TGCAGCGTTGGAATACTGGACAGGCCAGGTAATGAGCAGTTCTTC
clone_size: -; j_call: TRBJ1-5; d_call: -; v_call: TRBV29-1; cdr3_aa: CSVGGQGMNQPQHF; cdr3_nt: TGCAGCGTTGGGGGCCAGGGGATGAATCAGCCCCAGCATTTT
clone_size: many; j_call: TRBJ1-4; d_call: TRBD1; v_call: TRBV6-1; cdr3_aa: CASSIDRGYLEKLFF; cdr3_nt: TGTGCCAGCAGTATCGACAGGGGGTACCTCGAAAAACTGTTTTTT
clone_size: few; j_call: TRBJ1-2; d_call: TRBD1; v_call: TRBV5-1; cdr3_aa: CASSSGQAPYGYTF; cdr3_nt: TGCGCCAGCAGCTCCGGACAGGCTCCCTATGGCTACACCTTC
clone_size: -; j_call: TRBJ1-5; d_call: -; v_call: TRBV19; cdr3_aa: CASSILGGNQPQHF; cdr3_nt: TGTGCCAGTAGTATATTAGGGGGAAATCAGCCCCAGCATTTT
clone_size: many; j_call: TRBJ2-7; d_call: TRBD2; v_call: TRBV14; cdr3_aa: CASRRTSGSAYEQYF; cdr3_nt: TGTGCCAGCAGGCGGACTAGCGGGAGTGCCTACGAGCAGTACTTC
clone_size: few; j_call: TRBJ2-1; d_call: -; v_call: TRBV5-1; cdr3_aa: CASSLATISYNEQFF; cdr3_nt: TGCGCCAGCAGCTTGGCCACGATCTCCTACAATGAGCAGTTCTTC
clone_size: few; j_call: TRBJ2-6; d_call: TRBD1; v_call: TRBV7-3; cdr3_aa: CASSLTGQGSGANVLTF; cdr3_nt: TGTGCCAGCAGCTTAACCGGACAGGGGTCCGGGGCCAACGTCCTGACTTTC
clone_size: many; j_call: TRBJ2-7; d_call: TRBD2; v_call: TRBV2; cdr3_aa: CASGELAGNYEQYF; cdr3_nt: TGTGCCAGCGGTGAACTAGCGGGGAACTACGAGCAGTACTTC
clone_size: many; j_call: TRBJ2-7; d_call: -; v_call: TRBV7-9; cdr3_aa: CASSLVGSSDEQYF; cdr3_nt: TGTGCCAGCAGCTTAGTCGGGAGTAGCGACGAGCAGTACTTC
clone_size: -; j_call: TRBJ2-7; d_call: -; v_call: TRBV27; cdr3_aa: CASSHWPYEQYF; cdr3_nt: TGTGCCAGCAGTCATTGGCCCTACGAGCAGTACTTC
clone_size: -; j_call: TRBJ2-2; d_call: TRBD1; v_call: TRBV11-2; cdr3_aa: CASTTGQGANTRELFF; cdr3_nt: TGTGCCAGCACAACGGGACAGGGGGCGAACACCAGGGAGCTGTTTTTT
clone_size: many; j_call: TRBJ2-7; d_call: TRBD1; v_call: TRBV7-3; cdr3_aa: CASSPGTGGSYEQYF; cdr3_nt: TGTGCCAGCAGTCCCGGGACAGGGGGCTCCTACGAGCAGTACTTC
clone_size: many; j_call: TRBJ2-7; d_call: -; v_call: TRBV7-9; cdr3_aa: CASGASSYEQYF; cdr3_nt: TGTGCCAGCGGCGCTAGCTCCTACGAGCAGTACTTC
clone_size: -; j_call: TRBJ2-5; d_call: -; v_call: TRBV24-1; cdr3_aa: CATSQTGTQYF; cdr3_nt: TGTGCCACCAGTCAAACGGGGACCCAGTACTTC
clone_size: -; j_call: TRBJ2-3; d_call: TRBD2; v_call: TRBV29-1; cdr3_aa: CSVEGGRTQYF; cdr3_nt: TGCAGCGTTGAGGGCGGGAGAACGCAGTATTTT
clone_size: few; j_call: TRBJ1-1; d_call: -; v_call: TRBV19; cdr3_aa: CASSMGAQSATAEAFF; cdr3_nt: TGTGCCAGTAGTATGGGGGCCCAGTCAGCAACCGCTGAAGCTTTCTTT